This section outlines one T cell receptor beta chain sequence together with its context. These data originate in a study of blood T cell repertoires in COVID-19. The wider study: There were acute and convalescent COVID-19 samples, and they came from the United States, Italy and Spain. T cells, B-cell-depleted T cells, or PBMCs provided the cDNA or gDNA that served as material.

In the original analysis: Researchers report that nucleated cell counts were estimated from reference gene primer amplification. Libraries were prepared by immunoSEQ multiplex PCR; TCRdb keeps only in-frame clonotypes and omits some of them. V, J and clone size are taken as reported in that table, and D and trimming were inferred from the DNA itself. The sample yields under 85,000 clones, around 90% seen once. V was shortened by 1 base and J by 1 base, with 4 bases between the two germline ends. The CDR3 runs to 13 residues. V usage is TRBV12-3 or TRBV12-4 and J usage is TRBJ2-5; D remains ambiguous. The clonotype originates from a woman aged 80 or over with active or convalescent COVID-19. Input material: peripheral blood. The DNA of the CDR3 is TGTGCCAGCAGTTTAGGGCTCCAAGAGACCCAGTACTTC. Protein product: CASSLGLQETQYF.